This T cell receptor beta chain was sequenced in a study of T and B cells in COVID-19 patients. BIOMED2 TRB-A/B primer pools were used in multiplex TRB PCR. Each CDR3 protein is one row after TCRdb ran MiXCR on the multiplex PCR reads. Here the sample spans around 8,400 distinct CDR3 sequences, about 28% being singletons. Each TRB amplification used roughly 220-550 ng of genomic DNA from blood. Trimming took 0 bases from V and 2 from J, leaving 23 bases between them. In germline, CDR1 is GTSNPN, CDR2 SVGIG (reference sequence). CDR3 length: 18 residues. This clonotype is medium-sized within its sample.

The sequenced material came from blood. This sequence originates from a human donor who had recovered from COVID-19. The chain has TRBV30 and TRBJ2-7; perhaps D is TRBD1 or TRBD2 (7 bases each). In DNA form, the CDR3 reads TGTGCCTGGAGTGTTAAATATGGGAGGGGGCCTCCTACCTACGAGCAGTACTTC. It encodes CAWSVKYGRGPPTYEQYF. Complete variable domain (other parts from reference TRBV30 and TRBJ2-7): SQTIHQWPATLVQPVGSPLSLECTVEGTSNPNLYWYRQAAGRGLQLLFYSVGIGQISSEVPQNLSASRPQDRQFILSSKKLLLSDSGFYLCAWSVKYGRGPPTYEQYFGPGTRLTVT.